Shown below are 2 T cell receptor beta chains from a single sample sequenced in a study of vaccination effects on CD4 cells after COVID-19. Libraries were prepared by immunoSEQ multiplex PCR; TCRdb keeps only in-frame clonotypes and omits some of them. The sample yields around 71,000 clones, under 75% seen once. The ViraFEST assay expanded antigen-specific CD4+ T cells with viral peptide pools before sequencing. Subsequent to roughly 9 days of culture, CD4+ T cells were isolated. Vaccine recipients had no previous SARS-CoV-2 infection; their nucleocapsid antibodies were negative. No cognate antigen is known for these TCRs. The sample in question was CD4+ T cells from PBMCs cultured with HCoV-OC43 spike peptides, obtained before COVID-19 vaccination. Subset indicated: HCoV-OC43 spike overlapping peptide pool stimulation. These receptors all come from a human donor who received a COVID-19 vaccine.

The chain's CDR3 is CASSLYGGGTSPLHF. CDR3 DNA sequence: TGTGCCAGCAGCTTATATGGCGGGGGAACATCACCCCTCCACTTT. The J gene is TRBJ1-6, the V gene TRBV5-6, with TRBD1 as a possible D gene (5 bases). V lost 2 bases, J lost 10 bases, and 16 bases lay in between. The CDR3 loop spans 15 amino acids. Germline V lookup: CDR1 SGHDT, CDR2 YYEEEE.

The J gene is TRBJ2-2, the V gene TRBV6-5; D gene unclear. Trimming pared 2 bases from V and 7 bases from J, leaving 8 bases between. Germline V gene data show CDR1 as MNHEY and CDR2 as SVGAGI. This CDR3 is built from 13 residues. CDR3 sequence (DNA): TGTGCCAGCAGTTACGAATCGATCGGGGAGCTGTTTTTT. Translated: CASSYESIGELFF.